This T cell receptor beta chain is from a study of blood T cell repertoires in COVID-19. About the research overall: T cells, B-cell-depleted T cells, or PBMCs provided the cDNA or gDNA that served as material.

Per the study methods: Estimation of nucleated cell counts relied on the amplification of reference gene primers. The method was immunoSEQ multiplex PCR; TCRdb's version includes in-frame clones alone and lacks a portion of them. That table furnishes V, J and clone size, whereas the DNA furnished D and trimming. Of about 170,000 clones detected, approximately 85% appear once; the ten largest clones hold 6.5% to 7.5%. V shed 5 bases and J shed 5 bases, with 6 bases lying between them. The length of the CDR3 is 12 residues. Material: peripheral blood. The receptor's source is a man older than 75 with COVID-19, enrolled during active disease. The rearrangement uses TRBV12-3 or TRBV12-4 and TRBJ1-4, with D possibly being TRBD1 (5 bases). The CDR3 sequence is CASSPGNEKLFF. The CDR3 DNA follows: TGTGCCAGCAGTCCAGGGAATGAAAAACTGTTTTTT.